These 19 T cell receptor beta chains came from one sample sequenced in a study of blood T cell repertoires in COVID-19 (dated by TCRdb to between 2020 and 2021). The library was generated by the immunoSEQ multiplex PCR assay. The table was pulled from immuneACCESS by TCRdb, which kept in-frame rearrangements only. Such tables lose some clones; where checked, under half of the loss comes from unresolved V genes, and the rest has no known cause. Here the sample has 350,000 to 450,000 clones; 70% to 90% occur a single time. The leading ten clones occupy 2.3% of the sample. The sequencing input was peripheral blood. Receptors originate from a woman aged 55-69 years with COVID-19, enrolled during active disease.

This chain uses TRBV28 with TRBJ2-7; 7 bases fit TRBD1. The length of the CDR3 is 15 residues. CDR1 and CDR2 from the germline V gene are MDHEN and SYDVKM. V lost 5 bases, J lost 7 bases, and 14 bases stayed unmatched. The CDR3 loop reads CASSPPGQEILEQYF. As DNA, the CDR3 is TGTGCCAGCAGTCCCCCCGGACAGGAGATTTTAGAGCAGTACTTC.

The chain carries TRBV27 and TRBJ2-7; 9 bases are shared with TRBD1. The CDR3 loop spans 16 amino acids. Germline assignment: CDR1 MNHEY and CDR2 SMNVEV (reference sequence). J lost 0 bases, V lost 4 bases, and 7 bases had no gene match. CDR3 residues: CASSSWGQGISYEQYF. DNA of the CDR3: TGTGCCAGCAGTTCCTGGGGACAGGGAATCTCCTACGAGCAGTACTTC.

The V and J genes are TRBV19 and TRBJ1-2; 10 nucleotides line up with TRBD1. Germline V gene sequence: CDR1 LNHDA, CDR2 SQIVND (reference sequence). This CDR3 comprises 14 residues. The junction had 5 bases not matched to a gene; V was cut back by 4 bases and J by 6 bases. CDR3 residues: CASSTGQGVNGYTF. The CDR3 DNA sequence: TGTGCCAGTAGTACCGGACAGGGGGTAAATGGCTACACCTTC.

The chain is built from TRBV6-5 and TRBJ1-6; 9 bases fit TRBD1. The J segment lost 7 bases and the V segment lost 7 bases, leaving 8 bases of the junction unmatched. CDR1 is MNHEY, CDR2 SVGAGI, per germline. The CDR3 extends over 15 amino acids. In DNA, the CDR3 is TGTGCCAGCACTCCACAGGGGGCGGGCAATTCACCCCTCCACTTT. Translated: CASTPQGAGNSPLHF.

This clone was seen at least ten times. The chain recombines TRBV6-6 with TRBJ2-7, with 11 positions matching TRBD1. Trimming removed 10 bases from V and 3 bases from J; junction bases left unmatched: 8. CDR1 MNHNY and CDR2 SVGAGI come from the germline V gene (reference sequence). This CDR3 has 14 amino acids. Here the CDR3 DNA reads TGTGCCACCGACGACGGGACAGGGGGCTACGAGCAGTACTTC. Encoded protein: CATDDGTGGYEQYF.

The rearrangement joins TRBV6-6 to TRBJ2-7; weak D call: TRBD2 (5 bases). CDR1 MNHNY and CDR2 SVGAGI come from the germline V gene (reference sequence). Trimming removed 6 bases at V and 0 bases at J, with 15 bases between. This CDR3 is built from 15 residues. CDR3 coding DNA: TGTGCCAGCAGGTTAGAGGGTTTGAGCTCCTACGAGCAGTACTTC. This codes for CASRLEGLSSYEQYF.

The J gene is TRBJ1-5, the V gene TRBV19, with D perhaps TRBD1 (6 bases). The germline gives CDR1 LNHDA, CDR2 SQIVND (reference sequence). Trimming pared 6 bases from V and 3 bases from J, leaving 15 bases between. This CDR3 is built from 15 residues. The CDR3 spells CASRAGGIPNQPQHF. The CDR3 DNA reads TGTGCCAGTAGGGCTGGGGGCATTCCCAATCAGCCCCAGCATTTT.

The chain has TRBV5-1 and TRBJ2-1, with 13 bases that match TRBD2. V was pared by 4 bases and J by 4 bases, with 2 bases of the junction left unmatched. In germline, CDR1 is SGHRS, CDR2 YFSETQ. The CDR3 runs 15 residues. In DNA, the CDR3 is TGCGCCAGCAGCAGGACTAGCGGGGGTTACAATGAGCAGTTCTTC. Its protein is CASSRTSGGYNEQFF.

This chain joins TRBV6-5 and TRBJ2-2; TRBD1 agrees at 8 bases. Unmatched junction bases numbered 8, after V lost 8 bases and J lost 6 bases. Germline V gene data show CDR1 as MNHEY and CDR2 as SVGAGI. This CDR3 contains 14 residues. The CDR3 bases are TGTGCCAGCGGGACTGGACAGGGTCCCGGGGAGCTGTTTTTT. Its protein product is CASGTGQGPGELFF.

The gene calls are TRBV3-1 (or the pseudogene TRBV3-2) and TRBJ2-1, with TRBD2 matching 8 bases. CDR1 LGHDT and CDR2 YNNKEL come from the germline V gene (reference sequence). The CDR3 covers 15 residues. The ends lost 8 bases at V and 6 bases at J; junction bases unmatched: 12. The CDR3 sequence: CASLPLGGASNEQFF. The CDR3 region has the DNA TGTGCCAGCCTCCCGCTCGGGGGGGCCAGCAATGAGCAGTTCTTC.

The rearrangement links TRBV5-1 to TRBJ2-3; 14 positions match TRBD2. The V gene end was trimmed by 0 bases and the J gene end by 0 bases; junction bases not matched to a gene: 6. The CDR3 has 19 amino acids. CDR1 and CDR2 (germline): SGHRS, YFSETQ. CDR3 protein: CASSLVGLAGGSSTDTQYF. The DNA for the CDR3 is TGCGCCAGCAGCTTGGTCGGACTAGCGGGGGGTTCTAGCACAGATACGCAGTATTTT.

The chain carries TRBV28 and TRBJ1-4; D is perhaps TRBD1 (6 bases). There are 14 residues in the CDR3. Trimming removed 4 bases from V and 3 bases from J, with 9 bases in between. Germline lookup yields CDR1 MDHEN and CDR2 SYDVKM. The CDR3 DNA follows: TGTGCCAGCAGTTCCAGGGGATCTAATGAAAAACTGTTTTTT. Protein: CASSSRGSNEKLFF.

V usage is TRBV29-1 and J usage is TRBJ2-1, with D maybe TRBD2 (6 bases). In germline, CDR1 is SQVTM, CDR2 ANQGSEA. The CDR3 is made up of 14 amino acids. Trimming removed 3 bases from V and 1 base from J, with 10 bases in between. The CDR3, as DNA: TGCAGCGTTGAGGTAGCGGCGTCCTACAATGAGCAGTTCTTC. Translating it yields CSVEVAASYNEQFF.

This chain connects TRBV7-3 to TRBJ2-5; D perhaps matches TRBD2 (6 bases). With 5 bases removed from V and 4 bases from J, the gap between germline ends came to 14 bases. The CDR3 spans 14 residues. Germline CDR1 reads SGHTA; CDR2 reads FQGTGA. The CDR3 DNA follows: TGTGCCAGCAGCCGAGCCGGGGGTTTAGAGACCCAGTACTTC. Translation gives CASSRAGGLETQYF.

The rearrangement uses TRBV15 and TRBJ2-5; 13 bases align to TRBD2. V shed 1 base, J shed 5 bases, and the junction held 1 base outside the gene matches. The CDR3 consists of 15 residues. The V gene's germline CDR1 is LNHNV and CDR2 YYDKDF (reference sequence). In DNA form, the CDR3 reads TGTGCCACCAGCAGAGCACTAGCGGGGGGGGAGACCCAGTACTTC. Amino acids: CATSRALAGGETQYF. The complete variable domain, with remaining parts taken from reference TRBV15 and TRBJ2-5, reads DAMVIQNPRYQVTQFGKPVTLSCSQTLNHNVMYWYQQKSSQAPKLLFHYYDKDFNNEADTPDNFQSRRPNTSFCFLDIRSPGLGDTAMYLCATSRALAGGETQYFGPGTRLLVL.

In regard to this clone: Distinct nucleotide sequences in the sample also encode this CDR3. This chain uses TRBV12-3 or TRBV12-4 with TRBJ2-7; D remains unclear. V shed 3 bases and J shed 4 bases, with 7 bases lying between them. The CDR3 runs to 12 residues. The CDR3 DNA follows: TGTGCCAGCAGTTTGGTTGAGTACGAGCAGTACTTC. Amino acid sequence: CASSLVEYEQYF.

The chain uses TRBV5-1 and TRBJ2-4; TRBD1 aligns across 7 bases. The CDR3 sequence is 13 residues long. Trimming took 5 bases from V and 6 from J; bases not matched to a gene: 5. The germline V gene encodes CDR1 SGHRS and CDR2 YFSETQ. The CDR3 region has the DNA TGCGCCAGCAGTCCTCGGGACAGAAACATTCAGTACTTC. Translation gives CASSPRDRNIQYF.

The chain uses TRBV4-1 and TRBJ1-3; 8 bases map to TRBD1. V shed 2 bases, J shed 0 bases, and the junction held 3 bases outside the gene matches. This CDR3 has 16 amino acids. Germline lookup yields CDR1 MGHRA and CDR2 YSYEKL. CDR3 nucleotides: TGCGCCAGCAGCCAAACGGACAGGGCCTCTGGAAACACCATATATTTT. It codes for CASSQTDRASGNTIYF.

The genes are TRBV13 and TRBJ1-2, with TRBD1 as a possible D gene (5 bases). Germline assignment: CDR1 PRHDT and CDR2 FYEKMQ (reference sequence). V was shortened by 4 bases and J by 8 bases, with 17 bases between the two germline ends. This CDR3 is 14 amino acids long. For the CDR3, the DNA is TGTGCCAGCAGCTCCCGGACACCCTTGAGCGGCTACACCTTC. Its protein product is CASSSRTPLSGYTF. The full variable domain, in which reference TRBV13 and TRBJ1-2 provide the parts outside the CDR3, is AAGVIQSPRHLIKEKRETATLKCYPIPRHDTVYWYQQGPGQDPQFLISFYEKMQSDKGSIPDRFSAQQFSDYHSELNMSSLELGDSALYFCASSSRTPLSGYTFGSGTRLTVV.